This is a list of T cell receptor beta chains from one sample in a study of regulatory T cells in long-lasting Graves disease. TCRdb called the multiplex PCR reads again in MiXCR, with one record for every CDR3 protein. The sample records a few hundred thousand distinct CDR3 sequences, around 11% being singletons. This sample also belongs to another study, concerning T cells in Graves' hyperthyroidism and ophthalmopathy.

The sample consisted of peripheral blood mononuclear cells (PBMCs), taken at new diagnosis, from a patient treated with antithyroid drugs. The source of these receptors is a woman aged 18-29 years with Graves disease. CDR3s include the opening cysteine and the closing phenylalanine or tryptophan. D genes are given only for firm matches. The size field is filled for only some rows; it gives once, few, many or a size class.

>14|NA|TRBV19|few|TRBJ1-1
CASSIHRGNTEAFF
TGTGCCAGTAGTATCCACCGAGGGAACACTGAAGCTTTCTTT
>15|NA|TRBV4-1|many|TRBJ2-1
CASSQAWTSYNEQFF
TGCGCCAGCAGCCAAGCTTGGACCTCCTACAATGAGCAGTTCTTC
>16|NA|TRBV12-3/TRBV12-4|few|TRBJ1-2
CASSVPAAPGADGYTF
TGTGCCAGCAGCGTCCCCGCCGCCCCAGGGGCGGATGGCTACACCTTC
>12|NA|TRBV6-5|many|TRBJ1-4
CASSYLEGKLFF
TGTGCCAGCAGTTACTTAGAGGGCAAACTGTTTTTT
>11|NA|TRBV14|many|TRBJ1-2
CASSQESSFAF
TGTGCCAGCAGCCAAGAAAGCTCTTTCGCCTTC
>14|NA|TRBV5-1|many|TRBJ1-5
CASSLGEGNQPQHF
TGCGCCAGCAGCTTGGGGGAGGGCAATCAGCCCCAGCATTTT
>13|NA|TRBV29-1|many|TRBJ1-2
CSGRAPGDYGYTF
TGCAGCGGCCGTGCTCCGGGGGACTATGGCTACACCTTC
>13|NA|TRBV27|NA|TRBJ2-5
CASSYGTKETQYF
TGTGCCAGCAGTTACGGTACGAAAGAGACCCAGTACTTC
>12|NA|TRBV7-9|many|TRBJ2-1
CASSLIGREQFF
TGTGCCAGCAGCCTAATTGGACGGGAGCAGTTCTTC
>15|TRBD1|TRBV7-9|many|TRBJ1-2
CASSLTRGFHYGYTF
TGTGCCAGCAGCTTAACCAGGGGGTTCCACTATGGCTACACCTTC
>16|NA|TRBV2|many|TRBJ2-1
CASSDRGAARGNEQFF
TGTGCCAGCAGTGATAGGGGGGCGGCGAGGGGCAATGAGCAGTTCTTC
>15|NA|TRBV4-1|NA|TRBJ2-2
CASSQGLGFTGELFF
TGCGCCAGCAGCCAAGGGCTAGGGTTCACCGGGGAGCTGTTTTTT
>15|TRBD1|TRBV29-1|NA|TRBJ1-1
CSGGPQGQRNTEAFF
TGCAGCGGGGGCCCTCAGGGACAGAGGAACACTGAAGCTTTCTTT
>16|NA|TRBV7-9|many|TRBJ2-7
CASSTTSQKSWGEQYF
TGTGCCAGCAGCACAACGAGTCAGAAATCTTGGGGCGAGCAGTACTTC
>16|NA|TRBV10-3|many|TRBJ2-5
CAISDSNRQMGETQYF
TGTGCCATCAGTGATTCGAATAGGCAGATGGGAGAGACCCAGTACTTC
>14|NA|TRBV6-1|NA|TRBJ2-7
CASSPQGRAYEQYF
TGTGCCAGCAGTCCTCAAGGAAGGGCCTACGAGCAGTACTTC